This entry lists 28 T cell receptor beta chains sequenced from one sample in a study of control samples from healthy donors and cancer patients (dated by TCRdb to the early 2020s). Library method: the immunoSEQ multiplex PCR assay. TCRdb retrieved this table from immuneACCESS and kept in-frame rearrangements only. Not all clones are present; in checked studies, unresolved V genes account for under half, and no reason is known for the remainder. The sample includes some 130,000 clones, with 92% observed a single time. The ten biggest clones cover around 2.1% of the sample. The specimen sequenced was blood. The receptor set was obtained from a woman in her forties or fifties in good health.

This clone was recorded a few times. The rearrangement uses TRBV27 and TRBJ1-4; D may be TRBD1 (6 bases). CDR1 and CDR2 from the germline V gene are MNHEY and SMNVEV (reference sequence). V lost 7 bases to trimming and J lost 6 bases, with 30 bases between them. The CDR3 is made up of 19 amino acids. Here the CDR3 DNA reads TGTGCCAGCACGCAGAAGCATGGTACAGGGAGGGTGGGTGATGAAAAACTGTTTTTT. Its protein product is CASTQKHGTGRVGDEKLFF.

This clone was seen just once. This sequence joins TRBV11-2 and TRBJ1-1; D is possibly TRBD1 (5 bases). There are 14 residues in the CDR3. V was trimmed by 3 bases and J by 4 bases, leaving 12 bases between them. Germline V CDR1 and CDR2: SGHAT, FQNNGV. CDR3 nucleotides: TGTGCCAGCAGCTTCGAAGGGGCGGGCACTGAAGCTTTCTTT. It yields the protein CASSFEGAGTEAFF.

A single count supports this clone. This sequence joins TRBV5-1 and TRBJ2-1, with unresolved D. Germline loops: CDR1 SGHRS, CDR2 YFSETQ. This CDR3 region has 15 residues. With 1 base removed from V and 1 base from J, the gap between germline ends came to 9 bases. The DNA of the CDR3 is TGCGCCAGCAGCTTGAACCCCGGTTCCTACAATGAGCAGTTCTTC. This encodes CASSLNPGSYNEQFF.

The chain combines TRBV5-1 with TRBJ2-7; 9 bases map to TRBD1. The germline gives CDR1 SGHRS, CDR2 YFSETQ. This CDR3 has 14 residues. J lost 7 bases, V lost 4 bases, and 9 bases had no gene match. The CDR3 protein is CASSTRTGVVEQYF. For the CDR3, the DNA is TGCGCCAGCAGCACACGGACAGGGGTCGTGGAGCAGTACTTC.

This clone occurred once. The chain employs TRBV5-8 and TRBJ2-2; 7 bases agree with TRBD1. Germline V CDR1 and CDR2: SGHTS, YDEGEE. This CDR3 has 16 residues. V lost 2 bases, J lost 0 bases, and 4 bases stayed unmatched. The CDR3 region is CASSFPGQSNTGELFF. CDR3 nucleotide sequence: TGTGCCAGCAGCTTTCCGGGACAGTCGAACACCGGGGAGCTGTTTTTT.

The rearrangement uses TRBV6-5 and TRBJ1-3; TRBD1 matches 7 bases. J gave up 1 base and V 6 bases, and 6 bases lay outside the gene matches. Germline loops: CDR1 MNHEY, CDR2 SVGAGI. CDR3 size: 15 residues. CDR3: CASRSDRVSGNTIYF. CDR3 nucleotides: TGTGCCAGCAGGTCCGACAGGGTATCTGGAAACACCATATATTTT.

The chain links TRBV6-6 to TRBJ2-7; 7 nucleotides align to TRBD1. This CDR3 is 14 amino acids long. Germline trimming cut 5 bases from V and 8 bases from J; bases unmatched to any gene: 12. The germline V gene has CDR1 MNHNY and CDR2 SVGAGI (reference sequence). The CDR3 sequence is CASSRDSSSSQQYF. In DNA, the CDR3 is TGTGCCAGCAGTCGGGACAGTTCTTCGTCTCAGCAGTACTTC.

V usage is TRBV9 and J usage is TRBJ2-3; D unresolved. Germline assignment: CDR1 SGDLS and CDR2 YYNGEE. The CDR3 covers 14 residues. V lost 4 bases to trimming and J lost 2 bases, with 11 bases between them. The CDR3 protein is CASSTSTITDTQYF. CDR3 DNA: TGTGCCAGCAGCACCTCTACGATCACAGATACGCAGTATTTT.

This clone has just one count. The chain recombines TRBV7-9 with TRBJ1-4; tentatively, D is TRBD1 (5 bases). V lost 1 base and J lost 8, with 20 bases in between. Germline assignment: CDR1 SEHNR and CDR2 FQNEAQ (reference sequence). CDR3 length: 17 residues. CDR3 DNA: TGTGCCAGCAGCTTAGGGCTTTCGGGGGTCGGATACGAAAAACTGTTTTTT. Protein sequence: CASSLGLSGVGYEKLFF.

The chain is built from TRBV19 and TRBJ2-7, with D possibly called TRBD1 or TRBD2 (5 bases each). Between the trimmed V and J ends, which lost 3 bases and 0 bases, there was a span of 6 bases. CDR3 length equals 13 residues. In germline, CDR1 is LNHDA, CDR2 SQIVND (reference sequence). The CDR3 sequence: CASSMGDSYEQYF. In nucleotides, the CDR3 is TGTGCCAGTAGTATGGGGGACTCCTACGAGCAGTACTTC.

The chain employs TRBV6-5 and TRBJ1-5, with D hard to call. V was shortened by 6 bases and J by 3 bases, with 3 bases between the two germline ends. Germline assignment: CDR1 MNHEY and CDR2 SVGAGI. CDR3 length equals 11 residues. DNA of the CDR3: TGTGCCAGCAGGGACAATCAGCCCCAGCATTTT. Translated: CASRDNQPQHF.

The chain links TRBV19 to TRBJ2-7; 9 bases are shared with TRBD1. The CDR3 sequence is 15 residues long. J gave up 5 bases and V 2 bases, and 7 bases lay outside the gene matches. CDR1 LNHDA and CDR2 SQIVND come from the germline V gene (reference sequence). The CDR3 nucleotides are TGTGCCAGTAGTATAACCGGGACAGGGCCCCACGAGCAGTACTTC. The encoded protein is CASSITGTGPHEQYF.

V and J are TRBV27 and TRBJ1-2; no clear D. This CDR3 has 15 amino acids. Germline CDR1 is MNHEY and CDR2 is SMNVEV (reference sequence). Between the trimmed V and J ends, which lost 1 base and 4 bases, there was a span of 13 bases. CDR3 in DNA: TGTGCCAGCAGTTTATTTCCCGCAGGAGCCTATGGCTACACCTTC. Amino acid sequence: CASSLFPAGAYGYTF.

V and J are TRBV24-1 and TRBJ2-3; 7 bases agree with TRBD1. This CDR3 has 14 residues. Germline V lookup: CDR1 KGHDR, CDR2 SFDVKD. The V gene end was trimmed by 4 bases and the J gene end by 4 bases; junction bases not matched to a gene: 4. CDR3 sequence reads: CATSDATGADTQYF. CDR3 nucleotides: TGTGCCACCAGTGACGCCACAGGGGCAGATACGCAGTATTTT.

The J gene is TRBJ2-1, the V gene TRBV4-2, with TRBD2 identical over 9 bases. The CDR3 spans 16 residues. Germline CDR1 is LGHNA and CDR2 is YNFKEQ. The ends lost 2 bases at V and 3 bases at J; junction bases unmatched: 5. The CDR3 protein is CASSQFPSGDYNEQFF. The CDR3 region has the DNA TGTGCCAGCAGCCAATTCCCTAGCGGGGACTACAATGAGCAGTTCTTC.

CDR3 region: CASSAHLTTGMGETQYF. CDR3 bases: TGTGCCAGCAGCGCGCACCTCACGACAGGGATGGGGGAGACCCAGTACTTC. This chain links TRBV9 with TRBJ2-5; TRBD1 matches at 7 bases. This CDR3 has 17 amino acids. The germline V gene encodes CDR1 SGDLS and CDR2 YYNGEE. V shed 3 bases, J shed 5 bases, and the junction held 16 bases outside the gene matches.

The chain carries TRBV11-2 and TRBJ1-2, with D unresolved. Between the trimmed V and J ends, which lost 1 base and 2 bases, there was a span of 5 bases. CDR1 is SGHAT, CDR2 FQNNGV, per germline. The CDR3 is 13 residues long. In DNA, the CDR3 is TGTGCCAGCAGCTTAGCATCAAACTATGGCTACACCTTC. Residues: CASSLASNYGYTF.

The chain couples TRBV15 to TRBJ1-2; D is uncertain. Trimming shortened V by 1 base and J by 2 bases, and 8 bases separated the two germline ends. There are 14 residues in the CDR3. CDR1 and CDR2 from the germline V gene are LNHNV and YYDKDF (reference sequence). CDR3: CATSRVRENYGYTF. The CDR3 coding sequence is TGTGCCACCAGCAGAGTGAGGGAAAACTATGGCTACACCTTC.

The chain recombines TRBV6-1 with TRBJ1-1; tentative D call: TRBD1 (5 bases). CDR3 length: 13 residues. Germline CDR1 is MNHNS and CDR2 is SASEGT. The ends were cut back, 3 bases at V and 10 bases at J, with 15 bases in the middle. CDR3 DNA: TGTGCCAGCAGTGATGTGGGGCGATTAGGAGCTTTCTTT. Translated, it gives CASSDVGRLGAFF.

The gene calls are TRBV4-1 and TRBJ1-4, with 7 bases lining up with TRBD1. This CDR3 contains 15 residues. Germline V lookup: CDR1 MGHRA, CDR2 YSYEKL. Unmatched junction bases numbered 9, after V lost 5 bases and J lost 6 bases. The CDR3 DNA reads TGCGCCAGCAGCGTGGGCGGCCAGGGGGATGAAAAACTGTTTTTT. Translated: CASSVGGQGDEKLFF.

This clone was seen a few times. The genes are TRBV6-5 and TRBJ1-1; D remains unclear. V dropped 2 bases and J dropped 1 base, with 11 bases sitting between them. This CDR3 has 15 amino acids. Germline-derived CDR1 and CDR2 are MNHEY and SVGAGI. The chain's CDR3 is CASSYDELKNTEAFF. The CDR3 nucleotides read TGTGCCAGCAGTTACGATGAGTTGAAGAACACTGAAGCTTTCTTT.

The chain has TRBV11-2 and TRBJ2-2; no definite D call. The CDR3 is 12 residues long. V lost 4 bases, J lost 6 bases, and 6 bases lay in between. In germline, CDR1 is SGHAT, CDR2 FQNNGV. In DNA form, the CDR3 reads TGTGCCAGCAGCTCCATACCCGGGGAGCTGTTTTTT. This sequence encodes CASSSIPGELFF.

This rearrangement joins TRBV5-4 to TRBJ1-3; possibly TRBD1 for D (6 bases). V lost 5 bases to trimming and J lost 2 bases, with 14 bases between them. In germline, CDR1 is SGHNT, CDR2 YYREEE (reference sequence). The CDR3 covers 15 residues. CDR3 bases: TGTGCCAGCAGTAACACACAGGGACCTGGAAACACCATATATTTT. It is translated as CASSNTQGPGNTIYF. Based on the CDR3 plus reference TRBV5-4 and TRBJ1-3, the full variable domain is ETGVTQSPTHLIKTRGQQVTLRCSSQSGHNTVSWYQQALGQGPQFIFQYYREEENGRGNFPPRFSGLQFPNYSSELNVNALELDDSALYLCASSNTQGPGNTIYFGEGSWLTVV.

The chain combines TRBV18 with TRBJ2-5; no definite D call. This CDR3 comprises 12 residues. V lost 0 bases and J 3 bases, leaving 2 bases between the germline ends. The germline CDR1 and CDR2 sequences are KGHSH and LQKENI. CDR3 sequence: CASSPPKETQYF. In nucleotides, the CDR3 is TGTGCCAGCTCACCACCGAAAGAGACCCAGTACTTC.

This chain joins TRBV3-1 (or the pseudogene TRBV3-2) and TRBJ1-1; D remains unclear. CDR1 and CDR2 (germline): LGHDT, YNNKEL (reference sequence). This CDR3 comprises 12 residues. V was pared by 4 bases and J by 1 base, with 4 bases between. This CDR3 is CASSRANTEAFF. The CDR3 DNA follows: TGTGCCAGCAGCCGTGCGAACACTGAAGCTTTCTTT.

The V gene is TRBV5-3, the J gene TRBJ2-3, with a tentative D call TRBD1 (5 bases). TRBV5-3 is treated as an ORF (open reading frame) with a function not yet certain. The ends were cut back, 6 bases at V and 1 base at J, with 15 bases in the middle. The CDR3 is 15 amino acids. CDR3 amino acids: CARTRGGAGTDTQYF. In DNA form, the CDR3 reads TGTGCCAGAACGCGCGGTGGGGCGGGCACAGATACGCAGTATTTT.

This clone occurred once. The V call is TRBV5-6, the J call TRBJ2-1; 8 nucleotides line up with TRBD1. Losses at the gene ends were 4 bases for V and 7 bases for J; bases not matched to a gene: 16. Germline CDR1 reads SGHDT; CDR2 reads YYEEEE. The CDR3 totals 17 residues. CDR3 sequence (DNA): TGTGCCAGCAGCCTCTCCTACGGCAGGGGGCAGGAGAATGAGCAGTTCTTC. The encoded protein is CASSLSYGRGQENEQFF.

The chain combines TRBV29-1 with TRBJ1-1; 7 nucleotides line up with TRBD1. This CDR3 is built from 13 residues. In germline, CDR1 is SQVTM, CDR2 ANQGSEA. V was clipped by 7 bases and J by 1 base; unmatched bases: 6. Here the CDR3 DNA reads TGCAGCGCCCGACAGGGAGGGAACACTGAAGCTTTCTTT. It translates to CSARQGGNTEAFF.